These T cell receptor beta chains were read from a single sample in a study of neurological immune-mediated disorders. TCRdb re-called the 5' RACE reads through MiXCR, storing one row per CDR3 protein. The top ten clones hold around 3.9% of a sample with some 38,000 distinct CDR3 sequences, around 10% of them seen once. The sample comprised PBMCs. Receptors were obtained from a man aged 55 to 69 with HTLV-1-associated myelopathy (HAM/TSP). Each CDR3 is given with its conserved first and last residue. A D gene is named only where the DNA matches it firmly. Clone size appears in some rows only: once, few, many, or a class for an expanded clone.

D: TRBD2
V: TRBV7-9
size: many
J: TRBJ2-1
CDR3: CASSSGTSGTRQFF
DNA: TGTGCCAGCAGCTCAGGGACTAGCGGTACGCGGCAGTTCTTC

D: TRBD2
V: TRBV20-1
size: many
J: TRBJ2-5
CDR3: CSARVTSGWYQETQYF
DNA: TGCAGTGCTAGAGTGACTAGCGGGTGGTACCAAGAGACCCAGTACTTC

D: NA
V: TRBV20-1
size: NA
J: TRBJ2-2
CDR3: CSDRDGASANTGELFF
DNA: TGCAGTGATAGAGATGGGGCAAGCGCTAACACCGGGGAGCTGTTTTTT

D: NA
V: TRBV7-2
size: many
J: TRBJ1-2
CDR3: CASSPAGGWYGYTF
DNA: TGTGCCAGCAGCCCCGCCGGGGGCTGGTATGGCTACACCTTC

D: NA
V: TRBV18
size: NA
J: TRBJ2-3
CDR3: CASSPPRDGSTKYF
DNA: TGTGCCAGCTCACCGCCACGGGATGGGTCTACGAAGTATTTT

D: NA
V: TRBV27
size: many
J: TRBJ1-2
CDR3: CASSLRGANYGYTF
DNA: TGTGCCAGCAGTTTACGGGGGGCTAACTATGGCTACACCTTC

D: NA
V: TRBV5-5
size: many
J: TRBJ1-1
CDR3: CASIKSGSDTEAFF
DNA: TGTGCCAGCATCAAATCAGGGTCGGACACTGAAGCTTTCTTT

D: NA
V: TRBV6-1
size: many
J: TRBJ2-7
CDR3: CASSMTGFEQYF
DNA: TGTGCCAGCAGCATGACAGGTTTCGAGCAGTACTTC

D: NA
V: TRBV3-1
size: many
J: TRBJ1-1
CDR3: CASSQGLSTKAFF
DNA: TGTGCCAGCAGCCAAGGGTTGAGCACTAAAGCTTTCTTT

D: TRBD2
V: TRBV29-1
size: many
J: TRBJ2-1
CDR3: CSVGLAGGPLGF
DNA: TGCAGCGTTGGACTAGCGGGAGGCCCCCTTGGATTC

D: TRBD1
V: TRBV6-2/TRBV6-3
size: NA
J: TRBJ2-7
CDR3: CASTLRRIRTGGAARYEQYF
DNA: TGTGCCAGCACCCTTAGAAGAATCAGGACAGGGGGCGCCGCAAGGTACGAGCAGTACTTC

D: TRBD2
V: TRBV12-3/TRBV12-4
size: many
J: TRBJ2-3
CDR3: CASSLGRADTQYF
DNA: TGTGCCAGCAGTTTGGGGAGGGCAGATACGCAGTATTTT

D: NA
V: TRBV5-1
size: many
J: TRBJ2-1
CDR3: CASSLAEGSREQFF
DNA: TGCGCCAGCAGCTTGGCAGAGGGGAGTCGCGAGCAGTTCTTC

D: NA
V: TRBV6-6
size: many
J: TRBJ1-1
CDR3: CASSYPSRVANTEAFF
DNA: TGTGCCAGCAGTTACCCATCCAGGGTAGCGAACACTGAAGCTTTCTTT

D: NA
V: TRBV5-1
size: many
J: TRBJ2-1
CDR3: CASSLEGNSYNEQFF
DNA: TGCGCCAGCAGCTTAGAGGGGAACTCCTACAATGAGCAGTTCTTC

D: NA
V: TRBV12-3/TRBV12-4
size: many
J: TRBJ1-1
CDR3: CASTRAGNEAFF
DNA: TGTGCCAGCACCCGGGCAGGGAATGAAGCTTTCTTT

D: NA
V: TRBV5-1
size: many
J: TRBJ2-3
CDR3: CASSRGEALDTQYF
DNA: TGCGCCAGCAGCCGTGGCGAGGCCCTTGATACGCAGTATTTT

D: TRBD1
V: TRBV15
size: many
J: TRBJ1-1
CDR3: CATSQRTGLAFF
DNA: TGTGCCACCAGCCAAAGGACAGGGCTAGCTTTCTTT

D: TRBD1
V: TRBV5-5
size: NA
J: TRBJ1-2
CDR3: CASILGQGYGYTF
DNA: TGTGCCAGCATCTTGGGACAGGGGTATGGTTACACCTTC

D: NA
V: TRBV7-2
size: many
J: TRBJ2-2
CDR3: CASSLAGGGVGELFF
DNA: TGTGCCAGCAGCTTAGCGGGAGGCGGGGTCGGGGAGCTGTTTTTT

D: NA
V: TRBV12-3/TRBV12-4
size: many
J: TRBJ2-7
CDR3: CASSLVMSEQYF
DNA: TGTGCCAGCAGTTTGGTGATGAGCGAGCAGTACTTC

D: NA
V: TRBV6-1
size: many
J: TRBJ2-2
CDR3: CASSESNSVNTGELFF
DNA: TGTGCCAGCAGTGAATCTAATAGTGTGAACACCGGGGAGCTGTTTTTT

D: TRBD1
V: TRBV5-1
size: many
J: TRBJ2-7
CDR3: CASSAQTGGPYEQYF
DNA: TGCGCCAGCAGCGCCCAGACAGGGGGGCCCTACGAGCAGTACTTC

D: NA
V: TRBV5-1
size: medium-sized
J: TRBJ2-5
CDR3: CASSLAGPPKGETQYF
DNA: TGCGCCAGCAGCTTGGCCGGGCCTCCTAAGGGAGAGACCCAGTACTTC

D: NA
V: TRBV12-3/TRBV12-4
size: many
J: TRBJ2-7
CDR3: CASSNLGEQYF
DNA: TGTGCCAGCAGCAACCTAGGCGAGCAGTACTTC

D: NA
V: TRBV20-1
size: many
J: TRBJ1-1
CDR3: CSASSTLSGGMGDTEAFF
DNA: TGCAGTGCTAGTTCCACCCTATCGGGGGGGATGGGTGACACTGAAGCTTTCTTT

D: NA
V: TRBV20-1
size: NA
J: TRBJ2-2
CDR3: CSAKSQGGQGRTRELFF
DNA: TGCAGTGCCAAGAGCCAGGGGGGGCAGGGGCGTACCCGGGAGCTGTTTTTT

D: NA
V: TRBV20-1
size: many
J: TRBJ2-1
CDR3: CSATLVDNNEQFF
DNA: TGCAGTGCTACACTAGTTGACAACAATGAGCAGTTCTTC

D: TRBD2
V: TRBV16
size: many
J: TRBJ2-3
CDR3: CASSHGASGSDTQYF
DNA: TGTGCCAGCAGCCATGGGGCTAGCGGGAGTGATACGCAGTATTTT

D: NA
V: TRBV5-1
size: NA
J: TRBJ1-5
CDR3: CASKTDLRNQHQHF
DNA: TGCGCCAGCAAGACAGACCTTAGAAATCAGCACCAGCATTTT

D: NA
V: TRBV2
size: many
J: TRBJ1-5
CDR3: CASSGGTFQSPQHF
DNA: TGTGCCAGCAGTGGTGGGACATTCCAATCACCCCAGCATTTT

D: NA
V: TRBV20-1
size: many
J: TRBJ1-1
CDR3: CSAITGSGTEAFF
DNA: TGCAGTGCTATTACAGGGAGTGGTACTGAAGCTTTCTTT

D: NA
V: TRBV29-1
size: many
J: TRBJ1-2
CDR3: CSGGTNLNYGYTF
DNA: TGCAGCGGAGGTACCAACTTAAACTATGGCTACACCTTC

D: NA
V: TRBV27
size: many
J: TRBJ2-5
CDR3: CASSPSTGTVGGTQYF
DNA: TGTGCCAGCAGCCCTTCGACCGGGACGGTAGGAGGGACCCAGTACTTC

D: TRBD2
V: TRBV7-2
size: many
J: TRBJ2-1
CDR3: CASSLVRLAVYNEQFF
DNA: TGTGCCAGCAGCTTAGTGCGGCTAGCGGTATACAATGAGCAGTTCTTC

D: TRBD1
V: TRBV6-2/TRBV6-3
size: many
J: TRBJ1-2
CDR3: CATRTGTNGYTF
DNA: TGTGCCACCAGGACAGGGACGAATGGCTACACCTTC

D: NA
V: TRBV6-5
size: NA
J: TRBJ2-1
CDR3: CASSSTFTGYEQFF
DNA: TGTGCCAGTAGTTCCACCTTCACGGGATATGAGCAGTTCTTC

D: NA
V: TRBV20-1
size: many
J: TRBJ2-1
CDR3: CSASRDFTYNEQFF
DNA: TGCAGTGCCAGCCGCGACTTCACCTACAATGAGCAGTTCTTC

D: TRBD1
V: TRBV7-9
size: many
J: TRBJ1-2
CDR3: CASSELGTVDYGYTF
DNA: TGTGCCAGCTCCGAATTGGGGACAGTTGATTATGGCTACACCTTC

D: TRBD1
V: TRBV7-9
size: many
J: TRBJ1-4
CDR3: CASSYGQGGLFF
DNA: TGTGCCAGCAGCTACGGACAGGGAGGGCTGTTTTTT

D: NA
V: TRBV20-1
size: many
J: TRBJ1-5
CDR3: CSAREGQWVGAQHF
DNA: TGCAGTGCTAGAGAAGGACAGTGGGTCGGGGCCCAGCATTTT

D: TRBD1
V: TRBV5-1
size: many
J: TRBJ2-5
CDR3: CATKRGQGEETQYF
DNA: TGCGCCACCAAACGTGGACAGGGGGAAGAGACCCAGTACTTC

D: NA
V: TRBV20-1
size: many
J: TRBJ2-3
CDR3: CSARPSGRALLGNTQYF
DNA: TGCAGTGCTAGACCCTCCGGCCGCGCCCTCCTGGGGAATACGCAGTATTTT

D: NA
V: TRBV5-1
size: many
J: TRBJ1-4
CDR3: CASSLSGKTNEKLFF
DNA: TGCGCCAGCAGCTTGAGCGGAAAGACTAATGAAAAACTGTTTTTT

D: NA
V: TRBV7-2
size: NA
J: TRBJ2-2
CDR3: CASSLTGTDYEQYFGPGTGELFF
DNA: NA

D: TRBD1
V: TRBV2
size: many
J: TRBJ1-4
CDR3: CASSEYHRGPTNEKLFF
DNA: TGTGCCAGCAGTGAATATCACAGGGGGCCTACTAATGAAAAACTGTTTTTT

D: TRBD1
V: TRBV7-2
size: many
J: TRBJ1-1
CDR3: CASSFRQGDTEAFF
DNA: TGTGCCAGCAGCTTCCGACAGGGCGACACTGAAGCTTTCTTT

D: NA
V: TRBV20-1
size: many
J: TRBJ2-1
CDR3: CSASRDRYNEQFF
DNA: TGCAGTGCTAGCCGGGACCGATACAATGAGCAGTTCTTC

D: TRBD1
V: TRBV6-2/TRBV6-3
size: many
J: TRBJ1-5
CDR3: CASSSLDRGVGQPQHF
DNA: TGTGCCAGCAGCTCCCTAGACAGGGGAGTTGGTCAGCCCCAGCATTTT

D: NA
V: TRBV12-3/TRBV12-4
size: NA
J: TRBJ1-5
CDR3: CASSFTDSSQPQHF
DNA: TGTGCCAGCAGTTTCACTGACAGTTCACAGCCCCAGCATTTT

D: TRBD1
V: TRBV20-1
size: many
J: TRBJ1-5
CDR3: CSAPTGGTNQPQHF
DNA: TGCAGTGCCCCGACAGGGGGGACGAATCAGCCCCAGCATTTT

D: NA
V: TRBV29-1
size: NA
J: TRBJ2-7
CDR3: CSVGAGVSSYEQYF
DNA: TGCAGCGTTGGGGCAGGGGTAAGCTCCTACGAGCAGTACTTC

D: NA
V: TRBV27
size: many
J: TRBJ2-2
CDR3: CASSSRYTGELFF
DNA: TGTGCCAGCAGTTCAAGGTACACCGGGGAGCTGTTTTTT